Detailed here is one T cell receptor beta chain. The antigen remains undetermined. The data derive from a study of tumor-infiltrating lymphocytes in localized non-small cell lung cancer. About the study: Tumor tissue and non-adjacent uninvolved lung came from each patient. General study points: T-cell fraction did not differ between immunotypes IM1 and IM2. Only some patients had TCR sequencing, depending on available tissue.

Sequencing used immunoSEQ multiplex PCR; TCRdb keeps in-frame clones, though not all of them. The sample holds around 24,000 clones, approximately 64% seen once. The CDR3 length is 13 residues. Between the trimmed V and J ends, which lost 3 bases and 5 bases, there was a span of 8 bases. Per germline, CDR1 LNHDA and CDR2 SQIVND (reference sequence). What was sequenced was lung tumor tissue. The clonotype originates from a human donor with non-small cell lung cancer. The chain recombines TRBV19 with TRBJ1-5, with D unresolved. This CDR3 is CASSIVYDQPQHF. The CDR3 nucleotides are TGTGCCAGTAGTATCGTGTACGATCAGCCCCAGCATTTT.